A single sample gave rise to the 5 T cell receptor beta chains below, sequenced in a study of identifying expanded T cells in peripheral blood. Sequenced by immunoSEQ multiplex PCR; TCRdb stores in-frame clones only, minus some. The profile shows about 78,000 clones, 70% to 90% of them singletons. The specimen was blood. Receptors were obtained from a person aged 18 to 75 in good health.

This clone was seen only once. The rearrangement links TRBV9 to TRBJ2-7; D is unresolved. V shed 0 bases and J shed 1 base, with 8 bases lying between them. This CDR3 has 14 amino acids. Looked up from germline, CDR1 is SGDLS and CDR2 is YYNGEE. The CDR3 sequence: CASSVAPDSYEQYF. The CDR3 nucleotides read TGTGCCAGCAGCGTAGCTCCGGATTCCTACGAGCAGTACTTC. The full variable domain, rest sourced from reference TRBV9 and TRBJ2-7, is DSGVTQTPKHLITATGQRVTLRCSPRSGDLSVYWYQQSLDQGLQFLIQYYNGEERAKGNILERFSAQQFPDLHSELNLSSLELGDSALYFCASSVAPDSYEQYFGPGTRLTVT.

The chain recombines TRBV27 with TRBJ2-2, with a possible D match to TRBD1 (5 bases). Trimming removed 2 bases at V and 6 bases at J, with 10 bases between. CDR3 length: 14 amino acids. Germline lookup yields CDR1 MNHEY and CDR2 SMNVEV (reference sequence). The CDR3: CASSLGAEPGELFF. The CDR3 nucleotides read TGTGCCAGCAGTTTAGGGGCCGAACCCGGGGAGCTGTTTTTT.

This clone showed up just once. The rearrangement links TRBV7-9 to TRBJ2-1; tentatively, D is TRBD1 (5 bases). Germline V gives CDR1 SEHNR, CDR2 FQNEAQ (reference sequence). The V gene lost 4 bases and the J gene lost 10 bases, with 5 bases spanning the gap. The CDR3 loop spans 10 amino acids. The CDR3 is CASSWTEQFF. The CDR3, as DNA: TGTGCCAGCAGCTGGACAGAGCAGTTCTTC.

The chain links TRBV28 to TRBJ2-2; tentatively, D is TRBD1 or TRBD2 (5 bases each). Trimming left V 4 bases short and J 8 bases short, with 8 bases between. CDR1 MDHEN and CDR2 SYDVKM come from the germline V gene. The CDR3 contains 12 residues. The CDR3 reads CASSYGAGELFF. The CDR3 nucleotides read TGTGCCAGCAGTTACGGGGCGGGGGAGCTGTTTTTT.

This clone was counted once. The chain joins TRBV11-2 to TRBJ2-3; D gene ambiguous. V lost 6 bases and J 1 base, leaving 17 bases between the germline ends. The germline V gene encodes CDR1 SGHAT and CDR2 FQNNGV. There are 16 residues in the CDR3. The CDR3 here is CASRFRVGSGTDTQYF. The CDR3 nucleotides are TGTGCCAGCAGATTCCGTGTAGGGTCTGGCACAGATACGCAGTATTTT.